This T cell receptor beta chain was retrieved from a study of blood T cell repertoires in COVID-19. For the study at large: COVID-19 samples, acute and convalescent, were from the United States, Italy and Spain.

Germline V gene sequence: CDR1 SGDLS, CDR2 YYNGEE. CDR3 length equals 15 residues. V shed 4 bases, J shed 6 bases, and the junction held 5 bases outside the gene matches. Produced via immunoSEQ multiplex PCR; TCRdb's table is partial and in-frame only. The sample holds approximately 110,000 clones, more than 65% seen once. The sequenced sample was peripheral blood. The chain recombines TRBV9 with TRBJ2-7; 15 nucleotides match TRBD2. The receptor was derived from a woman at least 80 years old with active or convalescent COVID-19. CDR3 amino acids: CASSPGLAGGREQYF. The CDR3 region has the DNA TGTGCCAGCAGCCCGGGACTAGCGGGAGGTCGCGAGCAGTACTTC.